This T cell receptor beta chain was captured by sequencing in a study of early T cells in non-severe SARS-CoV-2 infection. CDR3 length: 15 residues. Per the germline V gene, CDR1 is SNHLY and CDR2 is FYNNEI. Unmatched junction bases numbered 7, after V lost 7 bases and J lost 0 bases. TCRdb re-analysed the 5' RACE reads in MiXCR, keeping a single row per CDR3 protein. The table includes fewer than 120,000 distinct CDR3 sequences, 10% to 15% detected once. The TCR comes from an adult who was a healthcare worker with PCR-confirmed SARS-CoV-2 infection or an uninfected control (not recorded which). This specimen consisted of whole blood, obtained at baseline. This rearrangement joins TRBV2 to TRBJ2-5, with 8 bases that match TRBD2. Written as DNA, the CDR3 is TGTGCCAGCACGGAACGGGGGGGTAACCAAGAGACCCAGTACTTC. Amino acid sequence: CASTERGGNQETQYF. Full variable domain (rest looked up from reference TRBV2 and TRBJ2-5): EPEVTQTPSHQVTQMGQEVILRCVPISNHLYFYWYRQILGQKVEFLVSFYNNEISEKSEIFDDQFSVERPDGSNFTLKIRSTKLEDSAMYFCASTERGGNQETQYFGPGTRLLVL.